This T cell receptor (beta chain) was found in a study of response to subunit inactivated influenza vaccine (dated 2018 in TCRdb). Context from the whole study: Deep quantitative T cell receptor repertoire profiling was used in the study to track responses to a trivalent subunit inactivated influenza vaccine.

The CDR3 holds 15 amino acids from the cysteine to the phenylalanine. Of the read, only the CDR3 DNA is kept; its 45 bases are in frame from base 1. At the junction V is shortened by 5 bases and J by 0 bases; bases outside the gene matches: 4. The germline V gene specifies SGHTA as CDR1 and FQGNSA as CDR2. Paper-wide results and their limitations: According to the authors, only a limited number of new T cells may be recruited by each seasonal influenza vaccination.

This clonotype was detected many times. The antigen it binds to is not known. No quality values exist for individual bases; no much larger clone is one base distant. The library was generated by RT-PCR. Data came from an Illumina HiSeq 2500. The public reads were run again by TCRdb, first through fastp at Q25 and then through MiXCR, and only productive beta chains were kept. Rows are unified per CDR3 protein, each entry keeping the most common DNA and genes. In this sample the table shows about 520,000 distinct CDR3 sequences, around 25% of which occur a single time. 1.9% of the sample goes to the ten largest clones.

Recombination joined TRBV7-2 with TRBJ1-5, and 7 junctional nucleotides match TRBD1. Here the sequenced sample was CD4+ T cells sorted from PBMCs, taken less than 6 days after vaccination. This TCR came from a man aged 45-65 years who received an inactivated influenza vaccine. Donor details come from another sample of the same person, matched by shared clones. The DNA is TGTGCCAGCAGCCCGACAGGGTATAGCAATCAGCCCCAGCATTTT. Translated, this is CASSPTGYSNQPQHF.